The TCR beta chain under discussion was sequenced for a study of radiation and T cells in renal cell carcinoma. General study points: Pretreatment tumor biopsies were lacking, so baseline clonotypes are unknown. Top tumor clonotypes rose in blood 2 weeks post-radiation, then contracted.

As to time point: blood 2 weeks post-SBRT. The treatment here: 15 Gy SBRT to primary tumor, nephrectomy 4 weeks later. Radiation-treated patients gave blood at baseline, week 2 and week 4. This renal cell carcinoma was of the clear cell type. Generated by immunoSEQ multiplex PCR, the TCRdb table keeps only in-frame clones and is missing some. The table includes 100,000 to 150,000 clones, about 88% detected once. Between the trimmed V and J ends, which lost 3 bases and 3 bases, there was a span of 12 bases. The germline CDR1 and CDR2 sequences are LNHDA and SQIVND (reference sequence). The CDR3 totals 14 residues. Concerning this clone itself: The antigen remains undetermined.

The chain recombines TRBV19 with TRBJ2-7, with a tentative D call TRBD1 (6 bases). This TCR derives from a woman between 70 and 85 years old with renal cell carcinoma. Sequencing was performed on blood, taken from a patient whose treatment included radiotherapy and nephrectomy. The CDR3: CASSIPGQIYEQYF. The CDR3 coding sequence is TGTGCCAGTAGTATTCCCGGACAGATCTACGAGCAGTACTTC.